A single T cell receptor beta chain is shown here with its context. Its antigen specificity is not known. No much larger clone is present one base from it, and per-base qualities are unavailable. Patients with a history of autoimmune disease or receiving systemic immunosuppression were excluded from the trial. In every dose cohort, peripheral blood was drawn for TCR sequencing at baseline, cycle 4 day 1, and cycle 7 day 1. The samples were taken from a phase I, first-in-human, multicenter, open-label dose-escalation trial of ivuxolimab. Adults with locally advanced or metastatic head and neck squamous cell, hepatocellular, melanoma or renal cell carcinoma were enrolled in the trial. Before TCR sequencing, CD4+ and CD8+ T cells were separately sorted from peripheral blood. This sample was taken from a study of OX40 agonist ivuxolimab in advanced cancers. In the study overall: Ivuxolimab was a fully human IgG2 agonistic monoclonal antibody targeting the costimulatory receptor OX40 (CD134). In the dose-escalation cohort, roughly 82% of patients were male, and the mean age was 60 years with a range of roughly 20 to 80. Peripheral TCRbeta sequencing was intended to test whether TCR sequence diversity was altered and clonal T-cell expansion was caused by ivuxolimab. Prior anti-PD-1, anti-PD-L1 or anti-CTLA-4 therapy was permitted, and about two fifths of dose-escalation patients had received checkpoint inhibitors. The paper covers the monotherapy dose-escalation part of the phase I ivuxolimab trial, which included N ≈ 50 patients. Of the approximately 50 dose-escalation patients, hepatocellular carcinoma was present in about 20, melanoma in around 15, renal cell carcinoma in 9 and head and neck cancer in 9. Partial responses were achieved by three dose-escalation patients, of whom one had hepatocellular carcinoma and two had cutaneous melanoma. Intravenous ivuxolimab was administered to patients every 2 weeks at six dose levels: 0.01, 0.1, 0.3, 1.5, 3 and 10 mg/kg. Study-wide conclusions, independent of this receptor: In the 0.1-3.0 mg/kg groups, partial responders had among the lowest normalized peripheral clonal expansion, particularly in CD8+ T cells. Low levels of normalized T-cell clonal expansion were also seen in some nonresponding patients. At doses of 0.1 to 3.0 mg/kg, clonal expansion of both CD4+ and CD8+ blood T cells was observed from baseline to week 6. The antigen specificity of the clonally expanded peripheral T cells was not determined. On average, CD8+ T cells showed more expanded clones than CD4+ T cells after ivuxolimab.

Genomic DNA was extracted from sorted cells for sequencing of the TCRbeta CDR3 region. The immunoSEQ Assay was used for sequencing of TCRbeta CDR3 regions. TCRdb limited this immuneACCESS table to in-frame rearrangements with V and J called. A share of clones is missing; checked studies link under half to unresolved V genes, and the rest is unexplained. This sample lists 90,000 to 120,000 clones; more than 85% were detected once. Roughly 0.66% of the sample comes from the top ten. This specimen consisted of CD4+ or CD8+ T cells sorted from blood, obtained in a trial of the OX40 agonist ivuxolimab. This receptor was taken from an adult with an advanced solid tumor such as melanoma, head and neck, liver or kidney cancer.

The CDR3 in this case is CASSPPRQGTNYGYTF. The DNA reads as follows: TGTGCCAGCAGCCCACCTCGACAGGGCACCAACTATGGCTACACCTTC. The rearranged chain carries TRBV9 and TRBJ1-2, with 7 middle bases fitting TRBD1. Germline trimming: 4 bases from V, 2 bases from J; junction bases outside gene matches: 11. The germline V gene gives CDR1 as SGDLS and CDR2 as YYNGEE. The CDR3 goes from the cysteine to the phenylalanine over 16 residues. The read is trimmed to its CDR3 DNA, 48 bases read in frame from base 1.